The sequence of this T cell receptor beta chain was determined in a study of control samples from healthy donors and cancer patients. The germline V gene has CDR1 MNHNY and CDR2 SVGAGI (reference sequence). This CDR3 contains 13 residues. V lost 1 base and J lost 3, with 7 bases in between. Generated by immunoSEQ multiplex PCR, the TCRdb table keeps only in-frame clones and is missing some. The table shows fewer than 200,000 clones, with just over 90% occurring only once. Sequenced sample: blood. This TCR derives from a man aged 25-45 years in good health. The chain couples TRBV6-6 to TRBJ2-7; no clear D gene. This CDR3 reads CASSYWNGYEQYF. As DNA, the CDR3 is TGTGCCAGCAGTTACTGGAACGGCTACGAGCAGTACTTC.